The 25 T cell receptor beta chains below all came from one sample that was sequenced in a study of cytomegalovirus exposure and HLA in healthy donors (dated by TCRdb to 2016 to 2017). The library was prepared using the immunoSEQ multiplex PCR assay. For the multiplex PCR, a mixture combining 60 forward primers for TCR Vbeta segments and 13 reverse primers for TCR Jbeta segments was used. What TCRdb holds here is the immuneACCESS table cut down to in-frame rearrangements. Part of the clones is not present; checked against another copy, under half of the missing clones reflect an unresolved V gene, and the others are unexplained. A total of fewer than 150,000 clones appear in this sample, 70% to 75% of them only once. The top ten clones comprise around 15% of the sample. Sequences were obtained from PBMCs. These receptors all stem from a human donor in good health.

This clone was seen once. V usage is TRBV5-1 and J usage is TRBJ1-2, with a weak D call TRBD1 (5 bases). V dropped 4 bases and J dropped 0 bases, with 10 bases sitting between them. The CDR3 has 14 residues. Germline V CDR1 and CDR2: SGHRS, YFSETQ. CDR3: CASSGGSANYGYTF. The CDR3 region has the DNA TGCGCCAGCAGCGGGGGGTCAGCTAACTATGGCTACACCTTC.

The chain carries TRBV5-4 and TRBJ2-1, with D possibly being TRBD2 (6 bases). The length of the CDR3 is 13 residues. Germline lookup yields CDR1 SGHNT and CDR2 YYREEE (reference sequence). The germline V and J ends were trimmed by 3 bases and 5 bases, with 9 bases remaining between them. CDR3 nucleotide sequence: TGTGCCAGCAGCTCATGGGGGGACAATGAGCAGTTCTTC. Translated: CASSSWGDNEQFF.

The chain links TRBV19 to TRBJ2-1; 9 bases map to TRBD1. The ends lost 0 bases at V and 8 bases at J; junction bases unmatched: 8. This CDR3 contains 16 residues. The germline CDR1 and CDR2 sequences are LNHDA and SQIVND (reference sequence). For the CDR3, the DNA is TGTGCCAGTAGTATAGAAAGGGACAGGGCGAGGGATGAGCAGTTCTTC. Translating it yields CASSIERDRARDEQFF.

The V call is TRBV5-6, the J call TRBJ1-5; maybe TRBD1 (5 bases). Per the germline V gene, CDR1 is SGHDT and CDR2 is YYEEEE. The CDR3 extends over 16 amino acids. Trimming pared 2 bases from V and 0 bases from J, leaving 12 bases between. For the CDR3, the DNA is TGTGCCAGCAGCTTCGGGACTCCGAATAGCAATCAGCCCCAGCATTTT. Amino acids: CASSFGTPNSNQPQHF.

The chain links TRBV28 to TRBJ2-3; the D is unclear. Germline CDR1 MDHEN, CDR2 SYDVKM. The V gene lost 3 bases and the J gene lost 4 bases, with 14 bases spanning the gap. The CDR3 is 15 amino acids. The DNA for the CDR3 is TGTGCCAGCAGTTTTTCCCCCGGCCGGGCAGATACGCAGTATTTT. Translating it yields CASSFSPGRADTQYF.

This rearrangement joins TRBV5-6 to TRBJ1-2; no clear D. The CDR3 is made up of 18 amino acids. V dropped 0 bases and J dropped 5 bases, with 23 bases sitting between them. Germline-derived CDR1 and CDR2 are SGHDT and YYEEEE. Written as DNA, the CDR3 is TGTGCCAGCAGCTTGGGTCGTATGGCGGCGATCCCCCCGTATGGCTACACCTTC. This codes for CASSLGRMAAIPPYGYTF.

This chain connects TRBV5-8 to TRBJ2-5, with 8 bases identical to TRBD1. The CDR3 is 16 amino acids. CDR1 and CDR2 (germline): SGHTS, YDEGEE. With V trimmed by 4 bases and J by 0 bases, 8 bases remained unmatched. The DNA of the CDR3 is TGTGCCAGCAGCACGGCAGGGGGCGTTGACCAAGAGACCCAGTACTTC. This gives the protein CASSTAGGVDQETQYF.

V gene TRBV7-9 combines with J gene TRBJ2-7; D perhaps matches TRBD2 (6 bases). This CDR3 has 13 amino acids. In germline, CDR1 is SEHNR, CDR2 FQNEAQ (reference sequence). V was cut by 5 bases and J by 3 bases, with 11 bases left in between. The CDR3 DNA reads TGTGCCAGCAGCCACCCCGGGGGCTACGAGCAGTACTTC. Translating gives CASSHPGGYEQYF.

This clone appeared once. The chain is built from TRBV6-5 and TRBJ1-5; D unclear. CDR1 and CDR2 from the germline V gene are MNHEY and SVGAGI. Trimming took off 6 bases at V and 4 bases at J, with 16 bases between the two ends. The CDR3 spans 15 residues. The CDR3 is CASSRGSFSNQPQHF. The DNA for the CDR3 is TGTGCCAGCAGCCGAGGGTCATTTAGTAATCAGCCCCAGCATTTT.

The chain has TRBV6-4 and TRBJ2-3; D gene ambiguous. The CDR3 is 13 residues long. Trimming stripped 6 bases from V and 5 bases from J, with 12 bases between. Germline V lookup: CDR1 MRHNA, CDR2 SNTAGT. CDR3 sequence reads: CASSHRLGDTQYF. For the CDR3, the DNA is TGTGCCAGCAGCCATCGACTTGGAGATACGCAGTATTTT.

The J gene is TRBJ2-2, the V gene TRBV19; maybe TRBD1 (6 bases). Trimming stripped 5 bases from V and 6 bases from J, with 16 bases between. This CDR3 has 15 amino acids. CDR1 and CDR2 (germline): LNHDA, SQIVND (reference sequence). The CDR3 spells CASSVQGRFSGELFF. DNA of the CDR3: TGTGCCAGTAGTGTTCAGGGGCGCTTCTCCGGGGAGCTGTTTTTT.

The V gene is TRBV5-6, the J gene TRBJ2-2; TRBD2 aligns across 9 bases. Germline V gene data show CDR1 as SGHDT and CDR2 as YYEEEE. The CDR3 spans 16 residues. The J segment lost 5 bases and the V segment lost 4 bases, leaving 9 bases of the junction unmatched. CDR3 loop: CASSGIAGVDTGELFF. The CDR3 DNA follows: TGTGCCAGCAGCGGGATAGCGGGAGTAGATACCGGGGAGCTGTTTTTT.

This clone turned up a few times. This chain uses TRBV7-9 with TRBJ2-3; 8 nucleotides match TRBD2. The CDR3 is 16 residues long. CDR1 is SEHNR, CDR2 FQNEAQ, per germline (reference sequence). V lost 7 bases and J lost 0; bases outside the gene matches: 9. The CDR3 loop is CASTPGGLRSTDTQYF. In DNA, the CDR3 is TGTGCCAGCACCCCGGGGGGGCTGCGAAGCACAGATACGCAGTATTTT.

CDR3 sequence reads: CASSRTGVTEAFF. In DNA form, the CDR3 reads TGTGCCAGCAGCAGGACAGGGGTAACTGAAGCTTTCTTT. The J gene is TRBJ1-1, the V gene TRBV7-6, with 9 positions matching TRBD1. There are 13 residues in the CDR3. Unmatched junction bases numbered 3, after V lost 5 bases and J lost 5 bases. Germline V gene data show CDR1 as SGHVS and CDR2 as FNYEAQ.

There are a few counts of this clone. This sequence joins TRBV7-9 and TRBJ2-1; 12 bases line up with TRBD1. Germline CDR1 reads SEHNR; CDR2 reads FQNEAQ (reference sequence). The V and J ends lost 1 base and 8 bases, in that order; junction bases with no gene match: 9. The CDR3 is 17 residues long. CDR3 nucleotide sequence: TGTGCCAGCAGCTTAGGACGGGACAGGGGGCGCGGGGATGAGCAGTTCTTC. Encoded protein: CASSLGRDRGRGDEQFF.

The sample holds a few counts of this clone. This chain uses TRBV7-9 with TRBJ1-1; no firm D call. Germline-derived CDR1 and CDR2 are SEHNR and FQNEAQ (reference sequence). The CDR3 extends over 16 amino acids. The V end lost 1 base, the J end lost 1 base, and 13 bases lay between the germline ends. The CDR3 is CASSLVSPRGNTEAFF. CDR3 bases: TGTGCCAGCAGCTTAGTCTCACCTCGGGGGAACACTGAAGCTTTCTTT. Filled out from reference TRBV7-9 and TRBJ1-1, the complete variable domain reads DTGVSQNPRHKITKRGQNVTFRCDPISEHNRLYWYRQTLGQGPEFLTYFQNEAQLEKSRLLSDRFSAERPKGSFSTLEIQRTEQGDSAMYLCASSLVSPRGNTEAFFGQGTRLTVV.

The chain links TRBV27 to TRBJ1-1; TRBD1 is a possible D gene (5 bases). Germline V CDR1 and CDR2: MNHEY, SMNVEV (reference sequence). The length of the CDR3 is 13 residues. V was clipped by 2 bases and J by 2 bases, with 6 bases between them. CDR3 nucleotides: TGTGCCAGCAGTTTAGACAGTAACACTGAAGCTTTCTTT. It is translated as CASSLDSNTEAFF.

This clone has just a few counts. The rearrangement uses TRBV5-5 and TRBJ2-3; possibly TRBD1 for D (6 bases). The CDR3 loop spans 14 amino acids. V gave up 4 bases and J gave up 6 bases, with 15 bases separating them. CDR1 SGHKS and CDR2 YYEKEE come from the germline V gene (reference sequence). CDR3 nucleotide sequence: TGTGCCAGCAGCCTTCAGACAGGTTTCGATACGCAGTATTTT. It encodes CASSLQTGFDTQYF.

V gene TRBV29-1 combines with J gene TRBJ2-7, with 8 bases lining up with TRBD1. With V trimmed by 4 bases and J by 7 bases, 6 bases remained unmatched. The germline CDR1 and CDR2 sequences are SQVTM and ANQGSEA. The CDR3 length is 12 residues. In DNA, the CDR3 is TGCAGCGTTGTCCAGGGGGCGCGTGAGCAGTACTTC. It codes for CSVVQGAREQYF.

The V and J genes are TRBV15 and TRBJ2-7; TRBD2 matches 12 bases. With 5 bases clipped from V and 7 bases from J, the junction kept 12 bases outside the gene matches. Per germline, CDR1 LNHNV and CDR2 YYDKDF (reference sequence). The CDR3 is made up of 16 amino acids. The CDR3 reads CATSPGLAGLRGEQYF. The CDR3 DNA follows: TGTGCCACCAGCCCGGGACTAGCGGGTCTCCGTGGTGAGCAGTACTTC. Based on the CDR3 plus reference TRBV15 and TRBJ2-7, the full variable domain is DAMVIQNPRYQVTQFGKPVTLSCSQTLNHNVMYWYQQKSSQAPKLLFHYYDKDFNNEADTPDNFQSRRPNTSFCFLDIRSPGLGDTAMYLCATSPGLAGLRGEQYFGPGTRLTVT.

The chain couples TRBV5-1 to TRBJ2-7, with 9 bases fitting TRBD1. CDR1 and CDR2 (germline): SGHRS, YFSETQ. The CDR3 runs to 14 residues. J gave up 3 bases and V 4 bases, and 5 bases lay outside the gene matches. CDR3 in amino acids: CASSARQGGYEQYF. For the CDR3, the DNA is TGCGCCAGCAGCGCCCGACAGGGGGGCTACGAGCAGTACTTC. The full variable domain, its missing parts supplied by reference TRBV5-1 and TRBJ2-7, is KAGVTQTPRYLIKTRGQQVTLSCSPISGHRSVSWYQQTPGQGLQFLFEYFSETQRNKGNFPGRFSGRQFSNSRSEMNVSTLELGDSALYLCASSARQGGYEQYFGPGTRLTVT.

V gene TRBV30 combines with J gene TRBJ2-2; TRBD2 agrees at 8 bases. The CDR3 is made up of 16 amino acids. Unmatched junction bases numbered 9, after V lost 2 bases and J lost 4 bases. Germline CDR1 GTSNPN, CDR2 SVGIG (reference sequence). The CDR3 sequence: CAWSPYSGMVTGELFF. CDR3 nucleotides: TGTGCCTGGAGTCCATATAGCGGGATGGTCACCGGGGAGCTGTTTTTT.

The chain links TRBV4-1 to TRBJ2-1, with TRBD2 as a possible D gene (5 bases). CDR1 and CDR2 (germline): MGHRA, YSYEKL. The V end lost 0 bases, the J end lost 4 bases, and 7 bases lay between the germline ends. CDR3 length equals 14 residues. CDR3 loop: CASSQDSDYNEQFF. In DNA, the CDR3 is TGCGCCAGCAGCCAAGATAGCGATTACAATGAGCAGTTCTTC.

Comment on this clone: The junction does not match germline at one end; this may be a read error. This chain connects TRBV4-1 to TRBJ1-5; D is possibly TRBD1 (6 bases). This CDR3 has 14 residues. CDR1 and CDR2 (germline): MGHRA, YSYEKL. The CDR3 is CASSPDSRNQLQHF. CDR3 DNA: TGCGCCAGCAGCCCGGACAGCAGGAATCAGCTCCAGCATTTT.

This chain uses TRBV5-1 with TRBJ2-3; 8 bases align to TRBD1. Germline V gene lookup returns CDR1 SGHRS and CDR2 YFSETQ. This CDR3 is built from 15 residues. Unmatched junction bases numbered 2, after V lost 0 bases and J lost 2 bases. The CDR3 bases are TGCGCCAGCAGCTTGGGACAGGGGCACACAGATACGCAGTATTTT. Amino acid sequence: CASSLGQGHTDTQYF.